The rows below give T cell receptor beta chains drawn from one sample of a study of CD8+CD57+ T cells in acquired aplastic anemia. TCRdb reanalysed the reads using MiXCR and keeps one entry per CDR3 protein. This table holds about 68,000 distinct CDR3 sequences, 54% found once. The sample taken for sequencing was sorted CD4+, CD8+, or CD8+CD57+ T cells (not recorded which) from PBMCs. Every receptor here comes from a human donor in good health, serving as a control. Each CDR3 is given with its conserved first and last residue. The D gene is left open where the match is weak. The size of a clone is reported for some rows only, either as once, few or many, or as a class for expanded clones.

18 | TRBD2 | TRBJ2-7 | once | TRBV11-1 | CASSYKEGLAGGSYEQYF | TGTGCCAGCAGCTATAAAGAGGGACTAGCGGGGGGTTCCTACGAGCAGTACTTC
14 | . | TRBJ2-2 | . | TRBV19 | CASSMWRAAGELFF | TGTGCCAGTAGTATGTGGCGGGCGGCGGGGGAGCTGTTTTTT
15 | . | TRBJ1-5 | . | TRBV19 | CASSLDWADNQPQHF | TGTGCCAGCAGCTTAGATTGGGCGGACAATCAGCCCCAGCATTTT
12 | . | TRBJ2-7 | once | TRBV7-9 | CASNFDSYEQCF | TGTGCCAGCAACTTCGACAGCTACGAGCAGTGCTTC
13 | . | TRBJ1-2 | few | TRBV12-3/TRBV12-4 | CASSYTGLYGYTF | TGTGCCAGCAGTTATACGGGACTCTATGGCTACACCTTC
15 | TRBD2 | TRBJ2-2 | . | TRBV7-3 | CASSILAGGSGELFF | TGTGCCAGCAGCATCCTAGCGGGGGGATCCGGGGAGCTGTTTTTT
13 | . | TRBJ1-1 | many | TRBV13 | CASSKTENTEAFF | TGTGCCAGCAGCAAGACAGAGAACACTGAAGCTTTCTTT
14 | . | TRBJ1-2 | . | TRBV25-1 | CASSDLGINYGYTF | TGTGCCAGCAGTGATCTAGGAATAAACTATGGCTACACCTTC
17 | . | TRBJ1-3 | many | TRBV5-1 | CASSPQGRQLSGNTIYF | TGCGCCAGCAGCCCCCAGGGCCGCCAACTATCCGGAAACACCATATATTTT
12 | . | TRBJ1-1 | many | TRBV6-6 | CASRAGVPEAFF | TGTGCCAGCAGGGCCGGAGTACCTGAAGCTTTCTTT
13 | . | TRBJ2-7 | . | TRBV25-1 | CASSETVDYEQYF | TGTGCCAGCAGTGAAACGGTGGACTACGAGCAGTACTTC
13 | TRBD1 | TRBJ1-1 | many | TRBV5-4 | CASSRDRDTEAFF | TGTGCCAGCAGCAGGGACAGGGACACTGAAGCTTTCTTT
14 | . | TRBJ2-7 | few | TRBV29-1 | CSAKQASGAYEQYF | TGCAGCGCTAAACAGGCCTCGGGTGCCTACGAGCAGTACTTC
16 | . | TRBJ1-4 | . | TRBV15 | CATSRGAGALGSGLFF | TGTGCCACCAGCAGAGGGGCGGGTGCATTGGGATCAGGACTGTTTTTT
16 | TRBD2 | TRBJ2-3 | . | TRBV11-1 | CASSLGTSGVGDTQYF | TGTGCCAGCAGCTTAGGGACTAGCGGGGTGGGAGATACGCAGTATTTT
14 | TRBD1 | TRBJ2-2 | . | TRBV15 | CATSLGQGRRELFF | TGTGCCACCAGCTTAGGACAGGGTCGACGGGAGCTGTTTTTT
13 | . | TRBJ2-7 | . | TRBV15 | CATSRDPSHEQYF | TGTGCCACCAGCAGAGACCCCTCCCACGAGCAGTACTTC
14 | TRBD1 | TRBJ1-1 | . | TRBV20-1 | CSALSGGMNTEAFF | TGCAGTGCCCTCTCAGGGGGGATGAACACTGAAGCTTTCTTT
13 | . | TRBJ1-1 | once | TRBV25-1 | CASCGGDGTEAFF | TGTGCCAGCTGCGGGGGGGACGGCACTGAAGCTTTCTTT
11 | . | TRBJ2-1 | . | TRBV2 | CASRGYNEQFF | TGTGCCAGCAGGGGTTACAATGAGCAGTTCTTC
14 | TRBD1 | TRBJ1-2 | . | TRBV2 | CASSGTGGNYGYTF | TGTGCCAGCAGTGGGACAGGAGGAAACTATGGCTACACCTTC
15 | TRBD1 | TRBJ1-2 | once | TRBV2 | CASRPGTADIGGYTF | TGTGCCAGCAGACCCGGGACAGCAGATATTGGGGGCTACACCTTC
13 | . | TRBJ2-3 | . | TRBV2 | CASSWTFTDTQYF | TGTGCCAGCAGTTGGACTTTCACAGATACGCAGTATTTT
15 | TRBD2 | TRBJ2-3 | many | TRBV7-9 | CASRPGLAVTDTQYF | TGTGCCAGCAGACCGGGACTAGCGGTTACAGATACGCAGTATTTT
14 | TRBD1 | TRBJ1-4 | . | TRBV6-1 | CASSPTGGGEKLFF | TGTGCCAGCAGTCCGACAGGGGGTGGGGAAAAACTGTTTTTT
15 | TRBD1 | TRBJ1-2 | . | TRBV7-3 | CASSRSDRGNDGYTF | TGTGCCAGCAGCCGCAGTGACAGGGGGAATGATGGCTACACCTTC
14 | TRBD2 | TRBJ2-7 | . | TRBV19 | CASSSSGEAYEQYF | TGTGCCAGTAGCAGTAGCGGGGAAGCCTACGAGCAGTACTTC
16 | TRBD1 | TRBJ2-5 | . | TRBV9 | CASSPPDRGDGGTQYF | TGTGCCAGCAGTCCGCCGGACAGGGGTGATGGGGGGACCCAGTACTTC